This is a list of T cell receptor beta chains from one sample in a study of molecular identifiers for immune sequencing clone quantification. TCRdb processed the PCR reads anew with MiXCR; each CDR3 protein has one entry. This table has some 650,000 distinct CDR3 sequences, 15% to 20% appearing once. Source material: naive CD8+ T cells from blood, with Jurkat cell RNA spiked in. The receptors originated from a human donor in good health. Some libraries in this study had Jurkat cell RNA spiked in. CDR3s include the opening cysteine and the closing phenylalanine or tryptophan. The order of the fields is D gene, J gene, clone size, V gene, CDR3 DNA, CDR3 protein. D genes are given only for firm matches. Not all rows give a size; the values are once, few, many and, for expanded clones, a class.

>TRBD2|TRBJ2-1|many|TRBV7-8
TGTGCCAGCACGAAGGGTGCTAGCGGGGGGCGTAGCTCCTACAATGAGCAGTTCTTC
CASTKGASGGRSSYNEQFF
>.|TRBJ1-2|many|TRBV20-1
TGCAGTGCTAGAGATCTAACAGACTATGGCTACACCTTC
CSARDLTDYGYTF
>TRBD2|TRBJ2-2|many|TRBV29-1
TGCAGCGTTGGGGGACTACCTAACACCGGGGAGCTGTTTTTT
CSVGGLPNTGELFF
>.|TRBJ2-3|many|TRBV29-1
TGCAGCGTTCCAACCACAGATACGCAGTATTTT
CSVPTTDTQYF
>.|TRBJ1-4|many|TRBV20-1
TGCAGTGCTAGAGATCTCGAGGTTGCGGTCCTTTTT
CSARDLEVAVLF
>.|TRBJ1-1|many|TRBV7-6
TGTGCCAGCAGCCCGATGGGGTCGAACACTGAAGCTTTCTTT
CASSPMGSNTEAFF
>.|TRBJ1-1|many|TRBV4-1
TGCGCCAGCAGCCAAGGGGGATTAGTTGAAGCTTTCTTT
CASSQGGLVEAFF
>.|TRBJ2-5|many|TRBV2
TGTGCCACCCAGGTCCTGGGGCCCCAGTACTTC
CATQVLGPQYF
>TRBD2|TRBJ2-7|few|TRBV20-1
TGCAGTGCTAGGGAGACTAGCGGGGCTAACGAGCAGTACTTC
CSARETSGANEQYF
>.|TRBJ1-1|many|TRBV19
TGTGCCAGTAGTGTAACTACCGGGGGCTCCATGAACACTGAAGCTTTCTTT
CASSVTTGGSMNTEAFF
>.|TRBJ2-7|.|TRBV12-3/TRBV12-4
TGTGCCAGCAGTCCCCCCAGCCCCTACCCATCCGAGCAGTACTTC
CASSPPSPYPSEQYF
>TRBD1|TRBJ2-1|many|TRBV11-2
TGTGCCAGCAGCTCCCGGGACAGGGCCAATGAGCAGTTCTTC
CASSSRDRANEQFF
>.|TRBJ1-6|.|TRBV27
TGTGCCAGCAGTTATCAGGCGTCCTATAATTCACCCCTCCACTTT
CASSYQASYNSPLHF
>.|TRBJ1-5|.|TRBV7-9
TGTGCCAGCAGCTTCGCGGCAGGGGATCAGCCCCGGCATTTT
CASSFAAGDQPRHF
>.|TRBJ1-2|.|TRBV14
TGTGCCAGCAGCCAAGCCGGGGACTACTATGGCTACACCTTC
CASSQAGDYYGYTF
>.|TRBJ2-1|many|TRBV2
TGTGCCAGCAGTGAAGAGGGGGATGAGCAGTTCTTC
CASSEEGDEQFF
>TRBD1|TRBJ1-2|many|TRBV27
TGTGCCAGCAGTTTGGGGACAGGGTCTGGCTACACCTTC
CASSLGTGSGYTF
>TRBD2|TRBJ2-3|.|TRBV12-3/TRBV12-4
TGTGCCAGCAGTCAGGGACTAGCGGGAAACACAGATACGCAGTGTTTT
CASSQGLAGNTDTQCF
>TRBD1|TRBJ2-7|few|TRBV25-1
TGTGCCAGCAGTGAATGGACAGGATTTTACGAGCAGTACTTC
CASSEWTGFYEQYF
>TRBD1|TRBJ1-1|few|TRBV6-6
TGTGCCAGCAGTTACCTCCGGACAGGGGGAAACACTGAAGCTTTCTTT
CASSYLRTGGNTEAFF
>.|TRBJ2-3|few|TRBV27
TGTGCCAGCAGTTTGGAGCAGCTAACCGATACGCAGTATTTT
CASSLEQLTDTQYF
>.|TRBJ1-1|many|TRBV12-3/TRBV12-4
TGTGCCAGCAGTCCACTCGGGGGTCGGACTGAAGCTTTCTTT
CASSPLGGRTEAFF